This T cell receptor beta chain derives from a study of blood T cell repertoires in COVID-19. Study background: COVID-19 samples collected from the United States, Italy and Spain covered acute and convalescent phases. Sample material is recorded as cDNA or gDNA derived from T cells, B-cell-depleted T cells, or PBMCs.

Authors' processing steps: Estimation of nucleated cell counts relied on the amplification of reference gene primers. The table came from immunoSEQ multiplex PCR; TCRdb's copy has only in-frame clones and leaves some out. Clonal size and the V and J genes are those of that table, whereas D and trimming came from the DNA. Among approximately 230,000 clones, roughly 88% were seen once, and the ten largest hold about 1.3%. Sequencing input: peripheral blood. The source is a man aged 80 or over with acute or convalescent COVID-19.

CDR3 amino acids: CASSLTGANYGYTF. DNA for the CDR3: TGTGCCAGCAGTTTAACAGGGGCCAACTATGGCTACACCTTC. The V call is TRBV28, the J call TRBJ1-2, with 7 bases aligning to TRBD1. CDR1 and CDR2 (germline): MDHEN, SYDVKM. This CDR3 contains 14 residues. Losses at the gene ends were 2 bases for V and 2 bases for J; bases not matched to a gene: 2.